Listed below are T cell receptor beta chains from one sample, sequenced in a study of shared clonotypes between healthy human individuals. Repertoires were generated with immunoSEQ multiplex PCR, while TCRdb's copy carries only in-frame clones and drops some. The sample contains some 1.5 million clones, roughly 98% of which appear only once. Sequenced sample: naive CD4+ T cells sorted from blood. The receptor source for this set is a man between 25 and 39 years old in good health. CDR3s include the opening cysteine and the closing phenylalanine or tryptophan. The D gene is left open where the match is weak. A row's size may be missing; if present it is once, few, many or a size class.

size: NA
J: TRBJ2-5
V: TRBV2
D: NA
CDR3: CASSDPGGARETQYF
DNA: TGTGCCAGCAGTGACCCCGGCGGGGCTCGGGAGACCCAGTACTTC

size: NA
J: TRBJ1-5
V: TRBV6-1
D: NA
CDR3: CASSEVPGTIQPQHF
DNA: TGTGCCAGCAGTGAAGTTCCAGGGACGATTCAGCCCCAGCATTTT

size: NA
J: TRBJ2-1
V: TRBV5-1
D: TRBD2
CDR3: CASSSSGLASEQFF
DNA: TGCGCCAGCAGCTCGTCGGGACTAGCTAGTGAGCAGTTCTTC

size: NA
J: TRBJ2-7
V: TRBV19
D: NA
CDR3: CASSSGAYEQYF
DNA: TGTGCCAGTAGTAGCGGGGCCTACGAGCAGTACTTC

size: NA
J: TRBJ2-3
V: TRBV7-3
D: NA
CDR3: CASSFGGTDTQYF
DNA: TGTGCCAGCAGCTTTGGGGGCACAGATACGCAGTATTTT

size: NA
J: TRBJ2-1
V: TRBV7-2
D: NA
CDR3: CASSQQVGEQFF
DNA: TGTGCCAGCAGCCAGCAAGTAGGTGAGCAGTTCTTC

size: NA
J: TRBJ2-3
V: TRBV5-1
D: NA
CDR3: CASSLAPQISSTDTQYF
DNA: TGCGCCAGCAGCTTGGCCCCCCAGATCTCTAGCACAGATACGCAGTATTTT

size: once
J: TRBJ2-1
V: TRBV12-2
D: NA
CDR3: CASRLEFERTSGRCRNEQFF
DNA: TGTGCAAGTCGCTTAGAGTTCGAACGGACTAGCGGGAGGTGTAGAAATGAGCAGTTCTTC

size: NA
J: TRBJ2-2
V: TRBV4-3
D: TRBD1
CDR3: CASSGQGWVTGELFF
DNA: TGCGCCAGCAGCGGACAGGGTTGGGTCACCGGGGAGCTGTTTTTT

size: NA
J: TRBJ1-1
V: TRBV9
D: NA
CDR3: CASSAASGTEAFF
DNA: TGTGCCAGCAGCGCCGCGTCGGGCACTGAAGCTTTCTTT

size: NA
J: TRBJ2-7
V: TRBV27
D: TRBD1
CDR3: CASSTQTGGHYEQYF
DNA: TGTGCCAGCAGTACCCAGACAGGGGGCCACTACGAGCAGTACTTC

size: NA
J: TRBJ1-1
V: TRBV7-3
D: NA
CDR3: CASSSGITAFF
DNA: TGTGCCAGCAGCTCGGGCATAACAGCTTTCTTT

size: NA
J: TRBJ1-4
V: TRBV29-1
D: NA
CDR3: CSVVQGPGEKLFF
DNA: TGCAGCGTTGTCCAAGGGCCAGGGGAAAAACTGTTTTTT

size: NA
J: TRBJ2-7
V: TRBV11-2
D: TRBD1
CDR3: CASSLGTGALEQYF
DNA: TGTGCCAGCAGCTTAGGGACAGGGGCGCTTGAGCAGTACTTC

size: NA
J: TRBJ2-5
V: TRBV5-1
D: NA
CDR3: CASSVQETQYF
DNA: TGCGCCAGCAGCGTTCAAGAGACCCAGTACTTC

size: NA
J: TRBJ2-5
V: TRBV15
D: TRBD2
CDR3: CATSRRAGLSRETQYF
DNA: TGTGCCACCAGCAGGAGAGCGGGACTATCTCGGGAGACCCAGTACTTC